The 11 T cell receptor beta chains in this list originate from one sample, sequenced in a study of cytomegalovirus exposure and HLA in healthy donors. The data were produced by immunoSEQ multiplex PCR, yet TCRdb's version contains in-frame clones alone and is incomplete. This table has around 170,000 clones, 75% to 90% appearing once. The sample was PBMCs. The receptors originated from a young man in good health and CMV-seropositive.

This clone was observed a few times. This chain uses TRBV4-1 with TRBJ1-5; maybe TRBD1 (5 bases). The CDR3 runs to 15 residues. The V gene's germline CDR1 is MGHRA and CDR2 YSYEKL. The ends were cut back, 1 base at V and 4 bases at J, with 11 bases in the middle. Here the CDR3 DNA reads TGCGCCAGCAGCCAAGGCGGGGCTAGGAATCAGCCCCAGCATTTT. Amino acids: CASSQGGARNQPQHF.

The genes are TRBV5-1 and TRBJ2-2, with TRBD2 as a possible D gene (5 bases). The length of the CDR3 is 14 residues. Germline V gene data show CDR1 as SGHRS and CDR2 as YFSETQ. The V end lost 0 bases, the J end lost 6 bases, and 9 bases lay between the germline ends. CDR3 sequence: CASSLGERAGELFF. CDR3 DNA: TGCGCCAGCAGCTTGGGGGAGAGGGCCGGGGAGCTGTTTTTT. Full variable domain (outside the CDR3, taken from reference TRBV5-1 and TRBJ2-2): KAGVTQTPRYLIKTRGQQVTLSCSPISGHRSVSWYQQTPGQGLQFLFEYFSETQRNKGNFPGRFSGRQFSNSRSEMNVSTLELGDSALYLCASSLGERAGELFFGEGSRLTVL.

The chain couples TRBV5-1 to TRBJ1-2, with D unclear. From germline, CDR1 is SGHRS and CDR2 YFSETQ. CDR3 length equals 15 residues. Trimming cost V 4 bases and J 0 bases, with 13 bases left between them. The CDR3 loop is CASSPEARSNYGYTF. CDR3 sequence (DNA): TGCGCCAGCAGCCCGGAGGCGCGGTCTAACTATGGCTACACCTTC.

CDR3 in amino acids: CASSVDRDNEQFF. The CDR3, as DNA: TGCGCCAGCAGCGTTGACAGGGACAATGAGCAGTTCTTC. V usage is TRBV5-1 and J usage is TRBJ2-1; 7 bases are a match to TRBD1. The V gene end was trimmed by 4 bases and the J gene end by 5 bases; junction bases not matched to a gene: 3. The CDR3 has 13 residues. In germline, CDR1 is SGHRS, CDR2 YFSETQ.

The rearrangement links TRBV21-1 to TRBJ2-3; TRBD2, the table's D call, was not compared with the DNA. TRBV21-1 is given as a pseudogene. The CDR3 contains 14 residues. CDR3 sequence reads: CASSKTGGCETQYF. CDR3 coding DNA: TGTGCCAGCAGCAAAACCGGGGGATGTGAGACGCAGTATTTT.

The gene calls are TRBV29-1 and TRBJ1-4; 8 positions match TRBD1. The ends lost 4 bases at V and 8 bases at J; junction bases unmatched: 3. This CDR3 has 12 residues. Germline V CDR1 and CDR2: SQVTM, ANQGSEA. CDR3 region: CSVGGDREKLFF. The CDR3, as DNA: TGCAGCGTTGGGGGGGACAGGGAAAAACTGTTTTTT.

This clone has just one count. This chain uses TRBV7-9 with TRBJ2-3, with a weak D call TRBD2 (6 bases). The V gene lost 1 base and the J gene lost 3 bases, with 14 bases spanning the gap. Germline assignment: CDR1 SEHNR and CDR2 FQNEAQ (reference sequence). CDR3 length: 16 residues. CDR3 protein: CASSLVPGERTDTQYF. In DNA form, the CDR3 reads TGTGCCAGCAGCTTAGTTCCGGGGGAGAGGACAGATACGCAGTATTTT. The whole variable domain, remainder taken from reference TRBV7-9 and TRBJ2-3, is DTGVSQNPRHKITKRGQNVTFRCDPISEHNRLYWYRQTLGQGPEFLTYFQNEAQLEKSRLLSDRFSAERPKGSFSTLEIQRTEQGDSAMYLCASSLVPGERTDTQYFGPGTRLTVL.

This sequence joins TRBV30 and TRBJ1-2, with a tentative D call TRBD1 (6 bases). Germline V gives CDR1 GTSNPN, CDR2 SVGIG (reference sequence). This CDR3 has 15 amino acids. V was clipped by 0 bases and J by 5 bases, with 16 bases between them. The CDR3 coding sequence is TGTGCCTGGAGTGTACAGCAGGGGAAGAATTATGGCTACACCTTC. This encodes CAWSVQQGKNYGYTF.

The chain employs TRBV30 and TRBJ1-5, with 9 bases that match TRBD1. The germline CDR1 and CDR2 sequences are GTSNPN and SVGIG (reference sequence). The CDR3 loop spans 15 amino acids. Losses at the gene ends were 4 bases for V and 4 bases for J; bases not matched to a gene: 8. CDR3 residues: CAWKSPGQGNQPQHF. CDR3 nucleotides: TGTGCCTGGAAAAGTCCGGGACAGGGAAATCAGCCCCAGCATTTT.

This chain connects TRBV28 to TRBJ2-5; D might be TRBD1 (5 bases). Trimming left V 3 bases short and J 5 bases short, with 13 bases between. There are 14 residues in the CDR3. From germline, CDR1 is MDHEN and CDR2 SYDVKM. The DNA for the CDR3 is TGTGCCAGCAGTTTGGCGACCCCAGGGGAGACCCAGTACTTC. Encoded protein: CASSLATPGETQYF. The full variable domain, rest sourced from reference TRBV28 and TRBJ2-5, is DVKVTQSSRYLVKRTGEKVFLECVQDMDHENMFWYRQDPGLGLRLIYFSYDVKMKEKGDIPEGYSVSREKKERFSLILESASTNQTSMYLCASSLATPGETQYFGPGTRLLVL.

The genes are TRBV7-6 and TRBJ1-1; D possibly corresponds to TRBD1 (6 bases). This CDR3 contains 14 residues. V dropped 5 bases and J dropped 4 bases, with 14 bases sitting between them. Per germline, CDR1 SGHVS and CDR2 FNYEAQ. CDR3 protein: CASSQQGGGTEAFF. The CDR3 region has the DNA TGTGCCAGCAGCCAACAGGGTGGGGGCACTGAAGCTTTCTTT.